The 29 T cell receptor beta chains given below trace back to one sample, sequenced in a study of blood T cell repertoires in COVID-19. This table comes from immunoSEQ multiplex PCR, and its TCRdb copy is limited to in-frame clones, with some not included. The table includes approximately 210,000 clones, under 85% detected once. The sample taken for sequencing was peripheral blood. The receptors were gathered from a woman of 80 years or more with COVID-19, enrolled during active disease.

This chain links TRBV7-8 with TRBJ1-2; D is unresolved. This CDR3 comprises 12 residues. V lost 1 base, J lost 4 bases, and 4 bases lay in between. Germline V gene data show CDR1 as SGHVS and CDR2 as FQNEAQ. The CDR3 nucleotides read TGTGCCAGCAGCTTAGTTAGCTATGGCTACACCTTC. Translated: CASSLVSYGYTF.

The chain couples TRBV5-1 to TRBJ1-2; no clear D. Trimming took off 5 bases at V and 0 bases at J, with 11 bases between the two ends. Germline loops: CDR1 SGHRS, CDR2 YFSETQ. CDR3 length: 14 amino acids. In DNA form, the CDR3 reads TGCGCCAGCAGTTTTCAGGCATCTAACTATGGCTACACCTTC. Amino acids: CASSFQASNYGYTF. Full variable domain (remainder filled in from reference TRBV5-1 and TRBJ1-2): KAGVTQTPRYLIKTRGQQVTLSCSPISGHRSVSWYQQTPGQGLQFLFEYFSETQRNKGNFPGRFSGRQFSNSRSEMNVSTLELGDSALYLCASSFQASNYGYTFGSGTRLTVV.

The chain couples TRBV5-1 to TRBJ2-3, with a tentative D call TRBD2 (6 bases). V lost 4 bases and J 4 bases, leaving 16 bases between the germline ends. This CDR3 has 15 amino acids. Germline V CDR1 and CDR2: SGHRS, YFSETQ. In DNA, the CDR3 is TGCGCCAGCAGCGACGGGGGAACAGTCGCAGATACGCAGTATTTT. Its translation is CASSDGGTVADTQYF.

The genes are TRBV29-1 and TRBJ2-3; D is unclear. Germline CDR1 is SQVTM and CDR2 is ANQGSEA. This CDR3 spans 12 amino acids. V was cut by 3 bases and J by 1 base, with 5 bases left in between. CDR3: CSVDPGTDTQYF. CDR3 bases: TGCAGCGTTGACCCGGGCACAGATACGCAGTATTTT.

The J gene is TRBJ1-6, the V gene TRBV6-5, with TRBD1 matching 8 bases. Per the germline V gene, CDR1 is MNHEY and CDR2 is SVGAGI. The CDR3 covers 15 residues. J gave up 10 bases and V 2 bases, and 7 bases lay outside the gene matches. CDR3 sequence: CASSYRDRSRSPLHF. CDR3 DNA: TGTGCCAGCAGTTACAGGGACAGGTCGAGGTCACCCCTCCACTTT.

The V and J genes are TRBV19 and TRBJ2-2, with D unresolved. The ends were cut back, 1 base at V and 4 bases at J, with 10 bases in the middle. The CDR3 runs to 15 residues. CDR1 LNHDA and CDR2 SQIVND come from the germline V gene (reference sequence). As DNA, the CDR3 is TGTGCCAGTAGTATAGCTGGGCCCAGCACCGGGGAGCTGTTTTTT. Protein product: CASSIAGPSTGELFF.

The chain is built from TRBV3-1 (or the pseudogene TRBV3-2) and TRBJ2-3; possible D gene TRBD1, 6 bases. This CDR3 is 16 amino acids long. Germline V gene lookup returns CDR1 LGHDT and CDR2 YNNKEL (reference sequence). Trimming left V 5 bases short and J 1 base short, with 16 bases between. CDR3 in DNA: TGTGCCAGCAGCTCATATTCAGGGGCCGGCACAGATACGCAGTATTTT. This encodes CASSSYSGAGTDTQYF.

V usage is TRBV10-1 and J usage is TRBJ1-4, with D perhaps TRBD1 (6 bases). Germline V CDR1 and CDR2: WNHNN, SYGVQD (reference sequence). Between the trimmed V and J ends, which lost 10 bases and 3 bases, there was a span of 33 bases. The CDR3 is 20 amino acids. The CDR3 sequence: CATLYPYKQGHHLSNEKLFF. The CDR3 nucleotides are TGCGCCACCCTTTACCCCTACAAACAGGGACACCACCTCTCTAATGAAAAACTGTTTTTT.

This clone was recorded a few times. V usage is TRBV7-8 and J usage is TRBJ2-5; 9 bases map to TRBD2. CDR1 and CDR2 (germline): SGHVS, FQNEAQ. V trimming: 5 bases; J trimming: 4 bases; junction bases outside the gene matches: 8. This CDR3 comprises 15 residues. In nucleotides, the CDR3 is TGTGCCAGCAGCGCCCGCGGGGGGGCCAGAGAGACCCAGTACTTC. The encoded protein is CASSARGGARETQYF. Combining the CDR3 with reference TRBV7-8 and TRBJ2-5 gives the whole variable domain GAGVSQSPRYKVAKRGQDVALRCDPISGHVSLFWYQQALGQGPEFLTYFQNEAQLDKSGLPSDRFFAERPEGSVSTLKIQRTQQEDSAVYLCASSARGGARETQYFGPGTRLLVL.

The chain joins TRBV6-5 to TRBJ1-2; TRBD1 matches 7 bases. The V gene end was trimmed by 8 bases and the J gene end by 5 bases; junction bases not matched to a gene: 8. Germline V gene data show CDR1 as MNHEY and CDR2 as SVGAGI. The CDR3 runs to 13 residues. CDR3 bases: TGTGCCAGCCGGGGGACAGTGGAGTATGGCTACACCTTC. It codes for CASRGTVEYGYTF.

The genes are TRBV7-2 and TRBJ2-7, with D possibly being TRBD2 (7 bases). CDR3 length: 16 amino acids. CDR1 and CDR2 from the germline V gene are SGHTA and FQGNSA. Trimming stripped 3 bases from V and 0 bases from J, with 15 bases between. CDR3 in amino acids: CASSLGGAGGSYEQYF. For the CDR3, the DNA is TGTGCCAGCAGCTTGGGGGGGGCGGGCGGCTCCTACGAGCAGTACTTC.

The chain links TRBV19 to TRBJ2-1; TRBD1 matches at 12 bases. The CDR3 is made up of 14 amino acids. Germline V lookup: CDR1 LNHDA, CDR2 SQIVND (reference sequence). The ends lost 6 bases at V and 10 bases at J; junction bases unmatched: 7. The CDR3, as DNA: TGTGCCAGTAGCCGGGACAGGGGGCTCCGGGAGCAGTTCTTC. Protein: CASSRDRGLREQFF.

This rearrangement joins TRBV21-1 to TRBJ1-2; the table's D call of TRBD1 was not tested on the DNA. TRBV21-1 represents a pseudogene. The CDR3 covers 14 residues. The CDR3: CANSTWTGGNGYTF. CDR3 nucleotide sequence: TGTGCCAACAGCACCTGGACAGGGGGCAATGGCTACACCTTC.

The chain carries TRBV5-8 and TRBJ1-5; no clear D gene. Between the trimmed V and J ends, which lost 4 bases and 9 bases, there was a span of 14 bases. Germline V gene data show CDR1 as SGHTS and CDR2 as YDEGEE. The CDR3 runs to 13 residues. CDR3 protein: CASSRRLRGPQHF. The CDR3 nucleotides are TGTGCCAGCAGCCGGCGGCTAAGAGGGCCCCAGCATTTT.

The rearrangement links TRBV5-1 to TRBJ2-5; 7 nucleotides match TRBD2. CDR3 length: 15 residues. V trimming: 2 bases; J trimming: 3 bases; junction bases outside the gene matches: 7. Germline-derived CDR1 and CDR2 are SGHRS and YFSETQ. Written as DNA, the CDR3 is TGCGCCAGCAGCTTCTCCGGGACTAACGAAGAGACCCAGTACTTC. This translates into CASSFSGTNEETQYF.

This sequence joins TRBV28 and TRBJ1-6, with TRBD1 identical over 10 bases. The V gene end was trimmed by 4 bases and the J gene end by 14 bases; junction bases not matched to a gene: 8. The CDR3 is 14 residues long. CDR1 and CDR2 (germline): MDHEN, SYDVKM. CDR3 residues: CASSSGQGEGALHF. CDR3 DNA sequence: TGTGCCAGCAGTTCCGGACAGGGGGAAGGGGCCCTCCACTTT. The full variable domain, its missing parts supplied by reference TRBV28 and TRBJ1-6, is DVKVTQSSRYLVKRTGEKVFLECVQDMDHENMFWYRQDPGLGLRLIYFSYDVKMKEKGDIPEGYSVSREKKERFSLILESASTNQTSMYLCASSSGQGEGALHFGNGTRLTVT.

The V call is TRBV5-4, the J call TRBJ1-2; D perhaps matches TRBD1 (5 bases). V was clipped by 5 bases and J by 1 base, with 6 bases between them. Germline lookup yields CDR1 SGHNT and CDR2 YYREEE (reference sequence). The CDR3 is made up of 12 amino acids. CDR3 nucleotides: TGTGCCAGCAGGGGGGGTAACTATGGCTACACCTTC. Its translation is CASRGGNYGYTF.

The genes are TRBV11-2 and TRBJ2-7, with 7 nucleotides matching TRBD1. This CDR3 spans 16 amino acids. V was pared by 3 bases and J by 0 bases, with 8 bases of the junction left unmatched. Germline CDR1 is SGHAT and CDR2 is FQNNGV. This CDR3 is CASSLSTGVRSYEQYF. In DNA, the CDR3 is TGTGCCAGCAGCTTGTCCACAGGGGTGCGCTCCTACGAGCAGTACTTC.

Here the CDR3 DNA reads TGTGCCAGTAGTTACCACTGGACAGGGTACCCCTACGAGCAGTACTTC. Translation gives CASSYHWTGYPYEQYF. The chain has TRBV19 and TRBJ2-7; TRBD1 matches at 8 bases. The V and J ends lost 5 bases and 2 bases, in that order; junction bases with no gene match: 11. CDR3 length: 16 residues. Germline CDR1 and CDR2: LNHDA and SQIVND (reference sequence). The entire variable domain, with the rest obtained from reference TRBV19 and TRBJ2-7, is as follows: DGGITQSPKYLFRKEGQNVTLSCEQNLNHDAMYWYRQDPGQGLRLIYYSQIVNDFQKGDIAEGYSVSREKKESFPLTVTSAQKNPTAFYLCASSYHWTGYPYEQYFGPGTRLTVT.

The gene calls are TRBV6-5 and TRBJ1-3; no reliable D call. Per the germline V gene, CDR1 is MNHEY and CDR2 is SVGAGI. The length of the CDR3 is 14 residues. V lost 2 bases and J lost 6, with 11 bases in between. The CDR3 is CASSYGGVSNTIYF. CDR3 in DNA: TGTGCCAGCAGTTACGGCGGGGTATCAAACACCATATATTTT.

This chain connects TRBV9 to TRBJ1-6, with 7 bases identical to TRBD1. After removal of 4 bases from V and 0 bases from J, the junction contained 7 bases not matched to a gene. Looked up from germline, CDR1 is SGDLS and CDR2 is YYNGEE. The CDR3 is made up of 17 amino acids. CDR3 nucleotide sequence: TGTGCCAGCAGCCACGGCGGGACAGCCTCCTATAATTCACCCCTCCACTTT. Residues: CASSHGGTASYNSPLHF.

The V and J genes are TRBV2 and TRBJ2-1; D ambiguous. CDR1 and CDR2 (germline): SNHLY, FYNNEI. The CDR3 spans 16 residues. Trimming shortened V by 1 base and J by 8 bases, and 18 bases separated the two germline ends. DNA for the CDR3: TGTGCCAGCAGTGAAGGGGTGGGTCTAGATAGCCATGAGCAGTTCTTC. Amino acids: CASSEGVGLDSHEQFF.

This chain links TRBV3-1 (or the pseudogene TRBV3-2) with TRBJ1-2; tentatively, D is TRBD1 (6 bases). The CDR3 is 15 amino acids. With 1 base removed from V and 4 bases from J, the gap between germline ends came to 13 bases. The germline V gene encodes CDR1 LGHDT and CDR2 YNNKEL (reference sequence). The CDR3 is CASSQVGGQRYGYTF. The DNA for the CDR3 is TGTGCCAGCAGCCAAGTAGGTGGACAGCGCTATGGCTACACCTTC.

The rearrangement joins TRBV7-3 to TRBJ1-4, with D unresolved. CDR1 is SGHTA, CDR2 FQGTGA, per germline. CDR3 length equals 17 residues. V lost 0 bases, J lost 0 bases, and 11 bases lay in between. CDR3 in amino acids: CASSLTPISATNEKLFF. CDR3 nucleotide sequence: TGTGCCAGCAGCTTAACCCCGATCAGTGCAACTAATGAAAAACTGTTTTTT.

The chain is built from TRBV28 and TRBJ1-2, with no clear D. V lost 7 bases and J lost 4, with 16 bases in between. Germline CDR1 and CDR2: MDHEN and SYDVKM. CDR3 size: 14 residues. CDR3 nucleotide sequence: TGTGCCAGCATCACAGCTCAGGCGAGCTATGGCTACACCTTC. Protein: CASITAQASYGYTF.

The J gene is TRBJ1-2, the V gene TRBV6-6; D unresolved. There are 12 residues in the CDR3. CDR1 is MNHNY, CDR2 SVGAGI, per germline (reference sequence). Trimming shortened V by 5 bases and J by 8 bases, and 12 bases separated the two germline ends. The CDR3 protein is CASSPQGRGYTF. The DNA of the CDR3 is TGTGCCAGCAGTCCCCAAGGGAGGGGCTACACCTTC.

Worth noting for this clone: This sample includes further DNA sequences coding for the same CDR3. V and J are TRBV18 and TRBJ2-5; 9 bases line up with TRBD1. The CDR3 is made up of 14 amino acids. Looked up from germline, CDR1 is KGHSH and CDR2 is LQKENI. The junction had 2 bases not matched to a gene; V was cut back by 3 bases and J by 3 bases. The CDR3 nucleotides read TGTGCCAGCTCACCCCGGGACAGGGAAGAGACCCAGTACTTC. Translating it yields CASSPRDREETQYF. Combining the CDR3 with reference TRBV18 and TRBJ2-5 gives the whole variable domain NAGVMQNPRHLVRRRGQEARLRCSPMKGHSHVYWYRQLPEEGLKFMVYLQKENIIDESGMPKERFSAEFPKEGPSILRIQQVVRGDSAAYFCASSPRDREETQYFGPGTRLLVL.

The V and J genes are TRBV9 and TRBJ2-5; 11 positions agree with TRBD2. J was trimmed by 2 bases and V by 3 bases; bases with no gene match: 3. Germline V lookup: CDR1 SGDLS, CDR2 YYNGEE. This CDR3 is built from 15 residues. The CDR3 DNA reads as TGTGCCAGCAGCGCTAGCGGGGGGAATCAAGAGACCCAGTACTTC. This encodes CASSASGGNQETQYF.

This clone was detected only a few times. V gene TRBV25-1 combines with J gene TRBJ2-5; maybe TRBD1 (6 bases). The V end lost 8 bases, the J end lost 1 base, and 11 bases lay between the germline ends. There are 13 residues in the CDR3. Germline lookup yields CDR1 MGHDK and CDR2 SYGVNS. The CDR3 sequence is CASGGQFQETQYF. The DNA for the CDR3 is TGTGCCAGCGGAGGACAGTTCCAAGAGACCCAGTACTTC.